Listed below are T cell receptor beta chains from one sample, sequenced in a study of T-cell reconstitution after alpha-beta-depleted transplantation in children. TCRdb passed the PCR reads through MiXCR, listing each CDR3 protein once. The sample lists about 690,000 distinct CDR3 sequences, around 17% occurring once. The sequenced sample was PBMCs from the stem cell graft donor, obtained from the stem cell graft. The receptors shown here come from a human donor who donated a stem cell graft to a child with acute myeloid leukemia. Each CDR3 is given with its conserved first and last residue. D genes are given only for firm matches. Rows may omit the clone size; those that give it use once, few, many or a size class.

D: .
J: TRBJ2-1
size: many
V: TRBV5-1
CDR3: CASSLRQGDDEQFF
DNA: TGCGCCAGCAGCTTACGGCAGGGCGACGATGAGCAGTTCTTC

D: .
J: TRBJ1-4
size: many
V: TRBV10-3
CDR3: CAISVGNGGGKLFF
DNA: TGTGCCATCAGTGTAGGGAACGGCGGAGGAAAACTGTTTTTT

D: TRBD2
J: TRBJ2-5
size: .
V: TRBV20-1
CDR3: CSARATSGPQETQYF
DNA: TGCAGTGCTAGAGCGACTAGCGGACCACAAGAGACCCAGTACTTC

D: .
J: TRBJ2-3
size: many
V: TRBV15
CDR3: CATSRDVTDTQYF
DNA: TGTGCCACCAGCAGAGATGTGACAGATACGCAGTATTTT

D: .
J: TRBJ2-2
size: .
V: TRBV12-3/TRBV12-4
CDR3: CASSRRVESGELFF
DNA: TGTGCCAGCAGTCGGAGGGTAGAATCCGGGGAGCTGTTTTTT

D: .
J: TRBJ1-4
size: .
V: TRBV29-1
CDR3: CSVNRGNEKLFF
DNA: TGCAGCGTTAATCGGGGTAATGAAAAACTGTTTTTT

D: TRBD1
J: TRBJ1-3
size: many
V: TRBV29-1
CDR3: CSVATGGEDTIYF
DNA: TGCAGCGTTGCGACAGGGGGCGAGGACACCATATATTTT

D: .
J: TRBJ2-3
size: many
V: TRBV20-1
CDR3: CSAGGRANTDTQYF
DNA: TGCAGTGCTGGGGGCCGGGCAAACACAGATACGCAGTATTTT

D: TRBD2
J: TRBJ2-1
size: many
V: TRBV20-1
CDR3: CSARDPGGPINEQFF
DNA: TGCAGTGCTAGAGATCCGGGGGGGCCCATCAATGAGCAGTTCTTC

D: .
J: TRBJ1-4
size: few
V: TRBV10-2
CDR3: CASSEDLGEKLFF
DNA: TGCGCCAGCAGTGAGGACCTGGGGGAAAAACTGTTTTTT

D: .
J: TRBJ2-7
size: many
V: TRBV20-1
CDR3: CSARDLRGPSYEQYF
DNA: TGCAGTGCTAGAGATCTTAGAGGGCCCAGCTACGAGCAGTACTTC

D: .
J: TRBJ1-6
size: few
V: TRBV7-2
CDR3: CASRLGDSPLHF
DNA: TGTGCCAGCAGACTAGGAGATTCACCCCTCCACTTT

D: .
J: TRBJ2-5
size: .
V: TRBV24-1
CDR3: CATRPPGEETQYF
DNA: TGTGCCACCAGGCCCCCGGGCGAGGAGACCCAGTACTTC

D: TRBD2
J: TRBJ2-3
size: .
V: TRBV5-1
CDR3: CASSSRTSGGVDTQYF
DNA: TGCGCCAGCAGCTCCCGGACTAGCGGGGGGGTAGATACGCAGTATTTT

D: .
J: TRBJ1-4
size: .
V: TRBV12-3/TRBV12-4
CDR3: CASSLARGLDEKLFF
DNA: TGTGCCAGCAGTTTAGCGCGGGGGTTGGATGAAAAACTGTTTTTT

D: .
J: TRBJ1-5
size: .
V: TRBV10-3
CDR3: CAISELGLNQPQHF
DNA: TGTGCCATCAGTGAATTGGGGCTCAATCAGCCCCAGCATTTT

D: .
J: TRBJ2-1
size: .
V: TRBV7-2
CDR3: CASSLGGRLYNEQFF
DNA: TGTGCCAGCAGCTTAGGTGGCAGGCTTTACAATGAGCAGTTCTTC

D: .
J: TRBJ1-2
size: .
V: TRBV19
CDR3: CASSIDSGGYTF
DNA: TGTGCCAGTAGTATTGATTCAGGAGGCTACACCTTC

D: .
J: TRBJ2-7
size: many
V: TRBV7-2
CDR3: CASSIGHEQYF
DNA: TGTGCCAGCAGCATAGGGCACGAGCAGTACTTC

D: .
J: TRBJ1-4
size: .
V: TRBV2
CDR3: CASSPGPGEIEKLFF
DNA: TGTGCCAGCAGTCCGGGTCCCGGGGAGATTGAAAAACTGTTTTTT

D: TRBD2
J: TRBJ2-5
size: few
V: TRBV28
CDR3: CASSLEGRAQETQYF
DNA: TGTGCCAGCAGTTTAGAAGGGAGGGCCCAAGAGACCCAGTACTTC

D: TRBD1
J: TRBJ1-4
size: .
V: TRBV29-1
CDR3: CSVGWTGGTREKLFF
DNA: TGCAGCGTTGGGTGGACAGGTGGTACTCGAGAAAAACTGTTTTTT

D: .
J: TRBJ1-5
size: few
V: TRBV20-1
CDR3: CSASRQALINQPQHF
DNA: TGCAGTGCTAGCCGACAGGCTCTCATCAATCAGCCCCAGCATTTT

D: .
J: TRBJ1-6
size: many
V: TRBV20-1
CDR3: CSARRSSSYNSPLHF
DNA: TGCAGTGCTAGGAGGAGCAGCTCCTATAATTCACCCCTCCACTTT

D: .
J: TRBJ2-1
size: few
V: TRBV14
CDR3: CASSQEEGFEQFF
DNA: TGTGCCAGCAGCCAAGAAGAAGGGTTTGAGCAGTTCTTC

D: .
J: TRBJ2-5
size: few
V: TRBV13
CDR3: CASSHSGETQYF
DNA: TGTGCCAGCAGCCATAGCGGAGAGACCCAGTACTTC

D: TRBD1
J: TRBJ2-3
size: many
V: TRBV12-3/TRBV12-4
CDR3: CASSSRTGSVGDTQYF
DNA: TGTGCCAGCAGTTCCAGGACAGGGAGTGTCGGAGATACGCAGTATTTT

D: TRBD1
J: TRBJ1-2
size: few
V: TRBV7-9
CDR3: CASSLQRTGGKGGYTF
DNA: TGTGCCAGCAGCTTACAACGGACAGGGGGAAAGGGTGGCTACACCTTC

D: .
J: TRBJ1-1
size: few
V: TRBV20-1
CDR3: CSARGTEGSFF
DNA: TGCAGTGCTAGGGGGACCGAAGGATCTTTCTTT

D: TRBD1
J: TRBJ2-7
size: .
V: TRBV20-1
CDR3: CSAAPTTGFYEQYF
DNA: TGCAGTGCTGCTCCCACGACAGGGTTTTACGAGCAGTACTTC

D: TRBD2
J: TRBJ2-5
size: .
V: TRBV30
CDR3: CAWSSPGLAGGPWETQYF
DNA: TGTGCCTGGAGTTCCCCAGGACTAGCGGGGGGGCCCTGGGAGACCCAGTACTTC

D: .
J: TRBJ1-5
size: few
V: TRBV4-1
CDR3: CASSHGREANQPQHF
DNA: TGCGCCAGCAGCCACGGCAGGGAGGCCAATCAGCCCCAGCATTTT

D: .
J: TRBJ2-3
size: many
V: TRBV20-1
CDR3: CSARGRGLFTDTQYF
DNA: TGCAGTGCTAGAGGACGGGGGCTTTTCACAGATACGCAGTATTTT

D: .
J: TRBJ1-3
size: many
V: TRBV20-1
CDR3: CSALGGIEGGNTIYF
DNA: TGCAGTGCCCTAGGCGGGATTGAGGGGGGAAACACCATATATTTT

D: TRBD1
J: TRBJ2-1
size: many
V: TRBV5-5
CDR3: CASSPLGTGGYNEQFF
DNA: TGTGCCAGCAGCCCGTTAGGGACAGGGGGATACAATGAGCAGTTCTTC

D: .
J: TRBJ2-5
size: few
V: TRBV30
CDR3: CAWRGLQETQYF
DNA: TGTGCCTGGAGGGGCCTTCAAGAGACCCAGTACTTC

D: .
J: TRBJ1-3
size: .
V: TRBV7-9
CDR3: CASREGTSAIYF
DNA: TGTGCCAGCAGGGAAGGGACTAGCGCCATATATTTT

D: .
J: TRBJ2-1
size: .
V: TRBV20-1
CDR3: CSAALDRYNEQFF
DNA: TGCAGTGCGGCCCTGGACAGATACAATGAGCAGTTCTTC

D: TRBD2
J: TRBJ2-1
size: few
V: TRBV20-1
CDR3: CSARDPAGQYNEQFF
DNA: TGCAGTGCTAGAGATCCAGCGGGGCAGTACAATGAGCAGTTCTTC

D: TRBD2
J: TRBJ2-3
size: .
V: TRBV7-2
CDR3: CASSIRTSRGTDTQYF
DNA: TGTGCCAGCAGCATTCGGACTAGCCGCGGCACAGATACGCAGTATTTT

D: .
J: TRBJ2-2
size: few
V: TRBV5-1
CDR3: CASSLETGNTGELFF
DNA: TGCGCCAGCAGCTTGGAGACAGGGAACACCGGGGAGCTGTTTTTT

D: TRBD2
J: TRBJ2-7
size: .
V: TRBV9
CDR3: CASTPGPGLAPSEQYF
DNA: TGTGCCAGCACTCCAGGACCGGGACTAGCTCCCTCCGAGCAGTACTTC

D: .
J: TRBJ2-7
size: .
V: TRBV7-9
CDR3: CASSKSGTGHEQYF
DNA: TGTGCCAGCAGCAAGAGCGGAACAGGGCACGAGCAGTACTTC

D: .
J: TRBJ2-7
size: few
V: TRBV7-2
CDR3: CASSPLRDVGQYF
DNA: TGTGCCAGCAGCCCGTTGAGGGACGTCGGGCAGTACTTC

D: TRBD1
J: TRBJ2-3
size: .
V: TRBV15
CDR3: CATSRGGRQGGTDTQYF
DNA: TGTGCCACCAGCAGAGGGGGTCGACAGGGTGGCACAGATACGCAGTATTTT